This T cell receptor (beta chain) was captured by sequencing in a study of blood T cells in healthy people across ages. Overall study findings and caveats: Long-lived donors had more naive CD4+ cells and higher diversity than aged donors.

Primers used in a second PCR of about 7 to 12 cycles were a sample-barcoded 5' primer and a J-beta primer mix. TCRdb re-called the 5' RACE reads with MiXCR, one entry per CDR3 protein. In the table there are more than 1.4 million distinct CDR3 sequences, roughly 40% of which are singletons. This clonotype has more than one count but fewer than ten. What it binds is not known. This CDR3 is built from 16 residues. V was trimmed by 0 bases and J by 5 bases, leaving 13 bases between them. Per the germline V gene, CDR1 is SGHTA and CDR2 is FQGNSA. The receptor comes from a woman under 30 in good health. Sequencing was performed on blood. The chain recombines TRBV7-2 with TRBJ1-4; D call uncertain. The DNA of the CDR3 is TGTGCCAGCAGCTTAGCGGCCGTGGGCAGAAATGAAAAACTGTTTTTT. Its translation: CASSLAAVGRNEKLFF.